This TCR beta chain is drawn from a study of blood T cell repertoires in COVID-19. Study information: Italy, Spain and the United States were the sources of the convalescent and acute COVID-19 samples. PBMCs, B-cell-depleted T cells, or T cells were the source of the cDNA or gDNA that made up the material.

The CDR3 covers 13 residues. CDR1 SNHLY and CDR2 FYNNEI come from the germline V gene. The V gene end was trimmed by 7 bases and the J gene end by 6 bases; junction bases not matched to a gene: 5. In the original processing: Estimates of nucleated cell counts were drawn from the amplification of reference gene primers. Only in-frame clones appear in the TCRdb table, and some are missing; sequencing was by immunoSEQ multiplex PCR. V, J and clone size are those of that table, while D and trimming were read from the DNA. Among 200,000 to 300,000 clones, around 87% were seen once, and the ten largest hold 2.3%.

The chain is built from TRBV2 and TRBJ1-5; 8 positions agree with TRBD1. The specimen was peripheral blood. The receptor was isolated from a woman aged 50 to 60 with acute or convalescent COVID-19. The CDR3 sequence is CASMTGASQPQHF. In nucleotides, the CDR3 is TGTGCCAGCATGACAGGGGCCAGTCAGCCCCAGCATTTT.